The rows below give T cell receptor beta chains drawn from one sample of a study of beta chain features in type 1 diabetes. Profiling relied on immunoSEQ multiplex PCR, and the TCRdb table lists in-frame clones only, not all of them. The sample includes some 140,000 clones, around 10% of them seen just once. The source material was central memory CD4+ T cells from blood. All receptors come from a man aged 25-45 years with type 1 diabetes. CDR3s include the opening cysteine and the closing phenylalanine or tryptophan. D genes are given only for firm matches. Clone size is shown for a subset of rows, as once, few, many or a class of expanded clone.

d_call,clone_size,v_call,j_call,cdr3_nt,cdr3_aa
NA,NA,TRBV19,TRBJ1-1,TGTGCCAGTAGTAGCTGGAGGATGAACACTGAAGCTTTCTTT,CASSSWRMNTEAFF
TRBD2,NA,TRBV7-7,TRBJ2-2,TGTGCTAGCAGCTCCATAGCGGGGACCACCGGGGAGCTGTTTTTT,CASSSIAGTTGELFF
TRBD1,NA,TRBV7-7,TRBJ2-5,TGTGCTAGCAGCAGAACAGGGGGTTCGGGAGAGACCCAGTACTTC,CASSRTGGSGETQYF
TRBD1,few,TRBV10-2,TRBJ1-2,TGCGCCAGCAGACCCGGGGACAGCACCAACTATGGCTACACCTTC,CASRPGDSTNYGYTF
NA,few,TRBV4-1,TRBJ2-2,TGCGCCAGCAGCCAAGATGGGACGGGGGAGCACGGGGAGCTGTTTTTT,CASSQDGTGEHGELFF
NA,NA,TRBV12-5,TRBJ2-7,TGTGCTAGTGGTTTGGTACTAGGTGGAGGGAGTGGCTACGAGCAGTACTTC,CASGLVLGGGSGYEQYF
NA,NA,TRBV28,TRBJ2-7,TGTGCCAGCAGTTTTATGAGGTGGGGGGGGCCCTACGAGCAGTACTTC,CASSFMRWGGPYEQYF
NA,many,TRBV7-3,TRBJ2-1,TGTGCCAGCAGCTCCGGAGCTGAGCAGTTCTTC,CASSSGAEQFF
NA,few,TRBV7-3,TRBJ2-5,TGTGCCAGCAGCTTACAGGGGCCAGAGGGAGAGACCCAGTACTTC,CASSLQGPEGETQYF
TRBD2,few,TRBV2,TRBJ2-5,TGTGCCAGCAGCACTAGCGGGGGGGAGACCCAGTACTTC,CASSTSGGETQYF
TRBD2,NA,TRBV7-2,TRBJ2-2,TGTGCCAGCAGCTTATCTAGCGGACGTCTAATGGGGGAGCTGTTTTTT,CASSLSSGRLMGELFF
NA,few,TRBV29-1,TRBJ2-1,TGCAGCGTTGAAGGTAGATTCGGCGGGGGCCGCCCTGGGACCTTCTCCTACAATGAGCAGTTCTTC,CSVEGRFGGGRPGTFSYNEQFF
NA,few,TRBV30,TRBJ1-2,TGTGCCTGGAGTATCAACCCGGGTAGTGGCTACACCTTC,CAWSINPGSGYTF
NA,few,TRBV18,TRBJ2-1,TGTGCCAGCTCGCCCCGGGTTCCTTACAATGAGCAGTTCTTC,CASSPRVPYNEQFF
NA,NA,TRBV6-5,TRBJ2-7,TGTGCCAGCAGTCCTTTGGGGGGCTACGAGCAGTACTTC,CASSPLGGYEQYF
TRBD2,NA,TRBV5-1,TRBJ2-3,TGCGCCAGCAGCTTGGGCAGCGGGATAAACACAGATACGCAGTATTTT,CASSLGSGINTDTQYF
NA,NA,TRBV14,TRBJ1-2,TGTGCCAGCAGCCAAGAATCGTCAGGGGCGACGAATTCTAACTATGGCTACACCTTC,CASSQESSGATNSNYGYTF
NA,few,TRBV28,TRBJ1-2,TGTGCCAGCAACGGAGGCGGCTACACCTTC,CASNGGGYTF
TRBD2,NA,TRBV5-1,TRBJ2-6,TGCGCCAGCAGCTTTCAGCGGGGGGTCGGGGCCAACGTCCTGACTTTC,CASSFQRGVGANVLTF
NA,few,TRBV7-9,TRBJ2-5,TGTGCCAGCAGCTTAGCGCCTACCCAAGAGACCCAGTACTTC,CASSLAPTQETQYF
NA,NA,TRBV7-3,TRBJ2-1,TGTGCCAGCAGCCCTCAGGGGGGTCCGGCGAATGAGCAGTTCTTC,CASSPQGGPANEQFF
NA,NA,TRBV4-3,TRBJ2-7,TGCGCCAGCAGCCAAGATACGGGGGATTGGCAGTACTTC,CASSQDTGDWQYF
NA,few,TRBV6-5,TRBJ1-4,TGTGCCAGCAGTTACTCGAATAGCGGCGAAGGTGAAAAACTGTTTTTT,CASSYSNSGEGEKLFF
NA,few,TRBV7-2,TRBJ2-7,TGTGCCAGCAGCCCTACTGCGACAGACTCCTACGAGCAGTACTTC,CASSPTATDSYEQYF
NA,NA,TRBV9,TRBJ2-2,TGTGCCAGCAACCGACAGACCGGGGAGCTGTTTTTT,CASNRQTGELFF
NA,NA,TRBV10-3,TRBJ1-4,TGTGCCGCCCGCCGGGATCTTAATGAAAAACTGTTTTTT,CAARRDLNEKLFF
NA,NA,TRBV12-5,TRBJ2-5,TGTGCTAGTGGTTTAGGCGCAACGCGGAGCCCGGAAGAGACCCAGTACTTC,CASGLGATRSPEETQYF
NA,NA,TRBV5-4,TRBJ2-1,TGTGCCAGCAGCTTGAGGACAGCGAACTACAATGAGCAGTTCTTC,CASSLRTANYNEQFF
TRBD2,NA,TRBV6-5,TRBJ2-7,TGTGCCAGCAGTTACTCTTCGAGCGGGGGACGCGAGCAGTACTTC,CASSYSSSGGREQYF
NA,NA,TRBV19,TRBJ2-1,TGTGCCAGTACCGGGGGACGGAGCTCCCATGAGCAGTTCTTC,CASTGGRSSHEQFF
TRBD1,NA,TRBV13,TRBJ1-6,TGTGCCAGCAGCTTTACAGGGGAGAATTCACCCCTCCACTTT,CASSFTGENSPLHF
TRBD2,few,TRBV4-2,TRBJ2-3,TGTGCCAGCAGCCAAGAAGAGTCGAGCGGGGGAGTCGATACGCAGTATTTT,CASSQEESSGGVDTQYF
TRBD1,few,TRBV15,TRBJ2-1,TGTGCCACCGCCCGGGGACAGGGGTTCTACAATGAGCAGTTCTTC,CATARGQGFYNEQFF
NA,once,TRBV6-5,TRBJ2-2,TGTGCCAGCAGCCCGGACAGCGGGGAGCTGTTTTTT,CASSPDSGELFF
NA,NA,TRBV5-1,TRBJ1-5,TGCGCCAGCAGTGACGCGGGAGGGTTTGGCAATCAGCCCCAGCATTTT,CASSDAGGFGNQPQHF
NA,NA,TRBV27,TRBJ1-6,TGTGCCAGCAGTTTGCCGACAGGAAATTCACCCCTCCACTTT,CASSLPTGNSPLHF
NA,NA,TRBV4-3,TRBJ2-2,TGCGCCAGCAGCCAAGATACGAACACCGGGGAGCTGTTTTTT,CASSQDTNTGELFF
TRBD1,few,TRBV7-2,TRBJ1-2,TGTGCCAGCAGCTTAGATATCCCGACAGGGTTCTATGGCTACACCTTC,CASSLDIPTGFYGYTF
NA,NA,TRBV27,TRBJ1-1,TGTGCCAGCAGTTTAGAAGGCTTCTGGACTACTGAAGCTTTCTTT,CASSLEGFWTTEAFF
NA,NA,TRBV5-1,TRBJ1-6,TGCGCCAGCACTCAGGATCCCGATAATTCACCCCTCCACTTT,CASTQDPDNSPLHF
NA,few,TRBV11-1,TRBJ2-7,TGTGCCAGCAGCTTTCTCGAGGGAGGCGAGCAGTACTTC,CASSFLEGGEQYF
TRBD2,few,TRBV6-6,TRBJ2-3,TGTGCCAGCAGAAGTAGCGGGGGCGGCACAGATACGCAGTATTTT,CASRSSGGGTDTQYF
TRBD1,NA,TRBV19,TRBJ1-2,TGTGCCAGTAGTCCGACAGGGGATGGCTACACCTTC,CASSPTGDGYTF
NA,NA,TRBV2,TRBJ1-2,TGTGCCAGCAGGGAACAGGGAGGGGGCTACACCTTC,CASREQGGGYTF
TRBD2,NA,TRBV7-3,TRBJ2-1,TGTGCCAGCAGCGCCACTAGCGGGGGGGCCTATGAGCAGTTCTTC,CASSATSGGAYEQFF
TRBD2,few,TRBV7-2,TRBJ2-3,TGTGCCAGCAGCCAAAGGAGCGGGGGGCTTCCAGATACGCAGTATTTT,CASSQRSGGLPDTQYF
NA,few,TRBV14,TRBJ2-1,TGTGCCAGCAGCCAACTGGACGGAGGCTCCTACAATGAGCAGTTCTTC,CASSQLDGGSYNEQFF
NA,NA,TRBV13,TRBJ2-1,TGTGCCAGCAGCGTCGACAGCTACAATGAGCAGTTCTTC,CASSVDSYNEQFF
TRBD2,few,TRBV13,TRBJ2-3,TGTGCCAGCAGCCGCCTTGCGGGGGGGAGGCCAGATACGCAGTATTTT,CASSRLAGGRPDTQYF
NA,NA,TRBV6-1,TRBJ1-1,TGTGCCAGCAGTGAGCACTTGGTTGCGGGGGGCACTGAAGCTTTCTTT,CASSEHLVAGGTEAFF
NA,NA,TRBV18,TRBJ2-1,TGTGCCAGCTCACCGCGAAGGGGAGGCGACAATGAGCAGTTCTTC,CASSPRRGGDNEQFF
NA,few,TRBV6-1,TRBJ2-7,TGTGCCAGCAGTCCTAGAAGTCAGTCCTACGAGCAGTACTTC,CASSPRSQSYEQYF
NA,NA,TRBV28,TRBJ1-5,TGTGCCAGCAGGCCGGGCGGGGGATATAGCAATCAGCCCCAGCATTTT,CASRPGGGYSNQPQHF
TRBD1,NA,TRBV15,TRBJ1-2,TGTGCCACCAGCAGAGCAGGGACAGGGGTTGGCTACACCTTC,CATSRAGTGVGYTF
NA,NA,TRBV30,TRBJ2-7,TGTGCCTGCCAGGGCGAGGACGAGCAGTACTTC,CACQGEDEQYF
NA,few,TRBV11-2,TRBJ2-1,TGTGCCAGCAGCTTAGATAGTAGGACGGGGAGAGACAATGAGCAGTTCTTC,CASSLDSRTGRDNEQFF
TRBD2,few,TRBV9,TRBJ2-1,TGTGCCAGCAGCGTAGAGGGTGAGGGAGCGGGGGGGGCCTACAATGAGCAGTTCTTC,CASSVEGEGAGGAYNEQFF